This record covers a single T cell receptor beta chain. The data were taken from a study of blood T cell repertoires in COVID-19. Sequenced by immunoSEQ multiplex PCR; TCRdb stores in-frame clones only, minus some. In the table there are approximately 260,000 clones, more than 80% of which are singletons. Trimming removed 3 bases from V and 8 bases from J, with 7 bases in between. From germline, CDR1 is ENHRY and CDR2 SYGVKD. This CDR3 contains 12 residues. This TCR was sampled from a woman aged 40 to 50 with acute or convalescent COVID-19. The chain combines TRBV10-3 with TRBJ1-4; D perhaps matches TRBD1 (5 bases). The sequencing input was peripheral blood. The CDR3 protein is CAISERGEKLFF. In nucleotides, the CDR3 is TGTGCCATCAGTGAAAGGGGAGAAAAACTGTTTTTT.